This T cell receptor (beta chain) was captured by sequencing in a study of shared clonotypes between healthy human individuals. Study-wide context: The cohort had two women and a few men, ages 18 to 49.

Repertoires were generated with immunoSEQ multiplex PCR, while TCRdb's copy carries only in-frame clones and drops some. The sample holds 980,000 or so clones, roughly 72% seen once. The study, taken as a whole, reports: Apart from blood, nothing was sampled; tissue repertoires likely differ.

Trimming took 4 bases from V and 8 from J, leaving 11 bases between them. This CDR3 comprises 11 residues. CDR1 is DFQATT and CDR2 is SNEGSKA in the germline V gene (reference sequence). Worth noting for this clone: Its target is not known.

This sequence joins TRBV20-1 and TRBJ1-1; D remains unclear. This TCR was recovered from a man between 18 and 35 years old in good health. Source material: memory CD4+ T cells sorted from blood. Specified subset: CD45RA-negative fraction. The CDR3 spells CSAIRSGEAFF. Written as DNA, the CDR3 is TGCAGTGCTATTCGATCGGGAGAAGCTTTCTTT.